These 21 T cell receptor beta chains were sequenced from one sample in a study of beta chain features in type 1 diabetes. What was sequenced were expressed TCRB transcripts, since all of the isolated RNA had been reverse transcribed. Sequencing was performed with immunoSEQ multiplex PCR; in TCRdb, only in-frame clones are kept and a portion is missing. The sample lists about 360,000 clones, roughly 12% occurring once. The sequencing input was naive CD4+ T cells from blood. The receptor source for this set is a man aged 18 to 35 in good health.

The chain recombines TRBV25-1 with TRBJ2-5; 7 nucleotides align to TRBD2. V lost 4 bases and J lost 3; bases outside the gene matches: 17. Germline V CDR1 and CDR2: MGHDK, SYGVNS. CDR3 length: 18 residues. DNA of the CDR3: TGTGCCAGCAGTGCACTGGGTCCAACGGGGGGAGCTAAAGAGACCCAGTACTTC. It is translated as CASSALGPTGGAKETQYF.

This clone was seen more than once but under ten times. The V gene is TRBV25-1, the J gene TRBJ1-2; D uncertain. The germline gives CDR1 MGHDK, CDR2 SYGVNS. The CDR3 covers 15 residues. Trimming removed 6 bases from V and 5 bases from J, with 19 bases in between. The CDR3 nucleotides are TGTGCCAGCAGCCCCCCGGGAGGGTTAGGATATGGCTACACCTTC. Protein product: CASSPPGGLGYGYTF.

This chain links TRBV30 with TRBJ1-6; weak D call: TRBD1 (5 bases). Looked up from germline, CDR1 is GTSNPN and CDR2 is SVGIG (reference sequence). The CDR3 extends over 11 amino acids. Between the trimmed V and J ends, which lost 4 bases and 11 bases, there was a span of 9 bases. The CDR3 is CAWNAGTPLHF. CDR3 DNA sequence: TGTGCCTGGAACGCAGGGACACCCCTCCACTTT.

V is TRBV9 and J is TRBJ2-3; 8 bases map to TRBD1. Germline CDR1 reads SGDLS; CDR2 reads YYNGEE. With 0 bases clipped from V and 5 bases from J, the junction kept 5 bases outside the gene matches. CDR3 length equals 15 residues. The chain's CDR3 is CASSVEDRDQDTQYF. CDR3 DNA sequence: TGTGCCAGCAGCGTAGAGGACAGGGATCAAGATACGCAGTATTTT.

Here the CDR3 DNA reads TGTGCCAGCAGCCCCCGACTAGCGGGGTACAATGAGCAGTTCTTC. Translated, it gives CASSPRLAGYNEQFF. The chain is built from TRBV11-3 and TRBJ2-1, with 11 bases matching TRBD2. Trimming at V came to 5 bases and at J to 4 bases, leaving 4 bases not matched to a gene. The CDR3 runs 15 residues. CDR1 is SGHNT, CDR2 YENEEA, per germline.

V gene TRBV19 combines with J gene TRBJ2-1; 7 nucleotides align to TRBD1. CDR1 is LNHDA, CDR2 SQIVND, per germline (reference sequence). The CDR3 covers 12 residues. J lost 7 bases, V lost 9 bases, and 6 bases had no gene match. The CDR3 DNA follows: TGTGCCAGCAAGGACAGGACAAATGAGCAGTTCTTC. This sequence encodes CASKDRTNEQFF.

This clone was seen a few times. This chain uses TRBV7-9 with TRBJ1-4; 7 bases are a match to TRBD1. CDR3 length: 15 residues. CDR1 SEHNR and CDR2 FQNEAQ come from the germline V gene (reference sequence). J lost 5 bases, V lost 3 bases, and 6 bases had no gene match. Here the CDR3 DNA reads TGTGCCAGCAGCTTCGCGGGACAGTTGAATGAAAAACTGTTTTTT. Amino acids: CASSFAGQLNEKLFF.

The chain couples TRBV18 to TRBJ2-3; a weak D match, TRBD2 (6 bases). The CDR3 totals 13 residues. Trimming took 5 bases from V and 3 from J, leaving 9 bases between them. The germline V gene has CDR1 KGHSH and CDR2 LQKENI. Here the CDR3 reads CASSVEGTDTQYF. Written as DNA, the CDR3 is TGTGCCAGCTCAGTGGAGGGTACAGATACGCAGTATTTT.

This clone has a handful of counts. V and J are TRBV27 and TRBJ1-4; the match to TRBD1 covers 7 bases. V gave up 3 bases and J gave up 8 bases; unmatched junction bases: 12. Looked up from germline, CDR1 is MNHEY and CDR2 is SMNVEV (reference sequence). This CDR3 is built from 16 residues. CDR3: CASSFSLDRAGEKLFF. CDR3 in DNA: TGTGCCAGCAGTTTCTCCCTCGACAGGGCTGGGGAAAAACTGTTTTTT.

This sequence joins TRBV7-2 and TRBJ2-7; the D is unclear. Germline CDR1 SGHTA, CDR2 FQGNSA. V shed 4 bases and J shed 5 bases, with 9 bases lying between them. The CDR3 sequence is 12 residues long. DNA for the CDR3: TGTGCCAGCAGCTCTCAGTCCAACGAGCAGTACTTC. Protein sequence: CASSSQSNEQYF. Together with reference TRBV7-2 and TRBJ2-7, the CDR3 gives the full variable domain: GAGVSQSPSNKVTEKGKDVELRCDPISGHTALYWYRQSLGQGLEFLIYFQGNSAPDKSGLPSDRFSAERTGGSVSTLTIQRTQQEDSAVYLCASSSQSNEQYFGPGTRLTVT.

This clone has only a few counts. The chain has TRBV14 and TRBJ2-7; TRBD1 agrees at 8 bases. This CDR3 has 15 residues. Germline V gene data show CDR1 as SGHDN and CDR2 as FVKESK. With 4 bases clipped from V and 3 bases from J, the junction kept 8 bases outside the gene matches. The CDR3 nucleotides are TGTGCCAGCAGCCCACGACAGGGGCGTTTCTACGAGCAGTACTTC. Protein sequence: CASSPRQGRFYEQYF.

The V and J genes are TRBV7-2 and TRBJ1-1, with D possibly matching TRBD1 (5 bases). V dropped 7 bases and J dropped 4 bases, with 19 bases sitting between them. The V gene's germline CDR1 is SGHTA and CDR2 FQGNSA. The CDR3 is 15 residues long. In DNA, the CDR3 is TGTGCCAGCAAGCCCCGGGGGGAGGGGCCCACTGAAGCTTTCTTT. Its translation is CASKPRGEGPTEAFF.

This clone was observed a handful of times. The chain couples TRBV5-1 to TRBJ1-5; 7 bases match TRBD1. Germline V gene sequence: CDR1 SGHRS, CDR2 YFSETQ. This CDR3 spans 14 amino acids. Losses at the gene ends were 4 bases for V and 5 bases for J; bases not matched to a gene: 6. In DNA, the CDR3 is TGCGCCAGCAGCCCGAGACAGGGCGATCAGCCCCAGCATTTT. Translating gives CASSPRQGDQPQHF.

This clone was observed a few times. The CDR3 loop is CASSHTGTANTGELFF. Here the CDR3 DNA reads TGTGCCAGCAGCCATACCGGGACTGCGAACACCGGGGAGCTGTTTTTT. This chain links TRBV4-2 with TRBJ2-2, with TRBD2 as a possible D gene (6 bases). CDR3 length equals 16 residues. Trimming took off 3 bases at V and 0 bases at J, with 11 bases between the two ends. Germline V lookup: CDR1 LGHNA, CDR2 YNFKEQ.

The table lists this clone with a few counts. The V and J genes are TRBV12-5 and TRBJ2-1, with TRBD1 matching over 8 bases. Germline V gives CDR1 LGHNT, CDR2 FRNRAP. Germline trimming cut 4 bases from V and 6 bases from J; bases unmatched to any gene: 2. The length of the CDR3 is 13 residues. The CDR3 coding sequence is TGTGCTAGTGGTTCCGGGACAGGCAATGAGCAGTTCTTC. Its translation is CASGSGTGNEQFF.

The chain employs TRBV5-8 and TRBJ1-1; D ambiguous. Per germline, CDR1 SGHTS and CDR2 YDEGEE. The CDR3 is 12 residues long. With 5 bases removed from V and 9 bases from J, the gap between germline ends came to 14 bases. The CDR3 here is CASSMEDGKAFF. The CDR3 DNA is TGTGCCAGCAGTATGGAGGATGGAAAAGCTTTCTTT.

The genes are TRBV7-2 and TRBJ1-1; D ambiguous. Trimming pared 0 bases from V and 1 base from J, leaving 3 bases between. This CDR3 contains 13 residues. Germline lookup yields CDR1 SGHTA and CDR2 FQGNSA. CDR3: CASSLAANTEAFF. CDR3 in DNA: TGTGCCAGCAGCTTAGCAGCGAACACTGAAGCTTTCTTT.

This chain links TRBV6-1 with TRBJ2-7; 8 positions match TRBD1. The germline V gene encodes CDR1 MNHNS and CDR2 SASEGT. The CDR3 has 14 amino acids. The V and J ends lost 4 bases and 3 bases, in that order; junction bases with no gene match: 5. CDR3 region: CASSGQGQGYEQYF. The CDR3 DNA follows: TGTGCCAGCAGTGGACAGGGGCAGGGCTACGAGCAGTACTTC.

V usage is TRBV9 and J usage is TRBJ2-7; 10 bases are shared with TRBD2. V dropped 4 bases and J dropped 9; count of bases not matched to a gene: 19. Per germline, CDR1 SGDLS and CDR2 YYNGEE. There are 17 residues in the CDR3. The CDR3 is CASSPAALISGRAPQYF. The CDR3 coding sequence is TGTGCCAGCAGCCCAGCCGCCCTGATAAGCGGGAGGGCCCCGCAGTACTTC.

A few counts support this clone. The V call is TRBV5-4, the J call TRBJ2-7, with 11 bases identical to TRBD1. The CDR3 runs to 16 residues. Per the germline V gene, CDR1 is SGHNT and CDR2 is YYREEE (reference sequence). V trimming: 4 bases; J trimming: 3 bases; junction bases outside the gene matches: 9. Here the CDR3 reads CASSPGTGGNLYEQYF. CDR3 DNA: TGTGCCAGCAGCCCGGGGACAGGGGGGAACCTCTACGAGCAGTACTTC.

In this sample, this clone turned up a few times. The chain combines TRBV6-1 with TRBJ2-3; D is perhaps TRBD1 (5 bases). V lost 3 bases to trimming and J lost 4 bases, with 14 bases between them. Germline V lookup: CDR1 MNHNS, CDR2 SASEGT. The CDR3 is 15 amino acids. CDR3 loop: CASSDMPQGADTQYF. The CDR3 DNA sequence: TGTGCCAGCAGTGATATGCCCCAGGGCGCAGATACGCAGTATTTT.